This T cell receptor beta chain was retrieved from a study of T cells in Graves' hyperthyroidism and ophthalmopathy. Study-wide findings and caveats: Blood also contained most expanded thyroid clonotypes above 0.001.

Looked up from germline, CDR1 is LNHNV and CDR2 is YYDKDF (reference sequence). This CDR3 is built from 16 residues. V lost 0 bases, J lost 10 bases, and 21 bases lay in between. Notes on this clonotype: Its specificity is not known.

TCR beta CDR3 regions were amplified from RNA transcripts. During a first-round RT-PCR of the TCR CDR3, the HTBI primer set was used. Each CDR3 protein gets one entry after TCRdb re-called the multiplex PCR reads with MiXCR. This sample carries fewer than 700,000 distinct CDR3 sequences, more than 15% of them seen once, and the ten largest clones take roughly 18%. V is TRBV15 and J is TRBJ1-2; D unresolved. Sequencing was done on a sample of blood. This sequence was found in a woman under 30 with Graves' ophthalmopathy. The CDR3 region has the DNA TGTGCCACCAGCAGAGATGAGGGCAGGCCCCCCTTTGTCTACACCTTC. This encodes CATSRDEGRPPFVYTF.